These 4 T cell receptor beta chains were sequenced from one sample in a study of T cells in Graves' hyperthyroidism and ophthalmopathy. Amplification of TCR beta CDR3 regions was performed using RNA transcripts as template. HTBI primers were used for first-round RT-PCR of the TCR CDR3. TCRdb re-called the multiplex PCR reads through MiXCR, storing one row per CDR3 protein. The sample holds around 600,000 distinct CDR3 sequences, nearly 45% seen once. Sequenced: peripheral blood or thyroid tissue (not recorded which). These receptors were obtained from an adult man with Graves' disease, either hyperthyroidism or ophthalmopathy (not recorded which).

This clonotype was counted at least ten times. V usage is TRBV20-1 and J usage is TRBJ1-4, with D possibly matching TRBD1 (5 bases). The CDR3 contains 14 residues. Trimming stripped 1 base from V and 4 bases from J, with 10 bases between. The V gene's germline CDR1 is DFQATT and CDR2 SNEGSKA (reference sequence). CDR3 DNA: TGCAGTGCTAGAGGGGCAGGGTATAATGAAAAACTGTTTTTT. Its protein is CSARGAGYNEKLFF.

This chain links TRBV7-9 with TRBJ2-7; 12 bases line up with TRBD2. The CDR3 spans 15 residues. Trimming at V came to 3 bases and at J to 6 bases, leaving 6 bases not matched to a gene. Germline CDR1 SEHNR, CDR2 FQNEAQ (reference sequence). CDR3 bases: TGTGCCAGCAGCTTCGGACTAGCGGGAAGCCCCGAGCAGTACTTC. It codes for CASSFGLAGSPEQYF.

Concerning this clonotype itself: A clone one base away is much larger, so this may be a read error. No conserved phenylalanine or tryptophan ends this CDR3, so it is likely a read error. J is TRBJ1-1 and V is TRBV7-9; weak D call: TRBD1 (6 bases). Trimming left V 1 base short and J 3 bases short, with 9 bases between. Germline V CDR1 and CDR2: SEHNR, FQNEAQ (reference sequence). The CDR3 length is 14 residues. The DNA for the CDR3 is TGTGCCAGCAGCTTAGGGGGGGCCCACACTGAAGCTTTCTTA. Translation gives CASSLGGAHTEAFL.

In its sample, this clonotype was seen many times. The genes are TRBV7-2 and TRBJ2-7; D perhaps matches TRBD2 (7 bases). The CDR3 is 15 amino acids. V was clipped by 3 bases and J by 2 bases, with 14 bases between them. The germline V gene has CDR1 SGHTA and CDR2 FQGNSA. In DNA form, the CDR3 reads TGTGCCAGCAGCTTTGGCGGGGGCCTCACCTACGAGCAGTACTTC. Its protein is CASSFGGGLTYEQYF.